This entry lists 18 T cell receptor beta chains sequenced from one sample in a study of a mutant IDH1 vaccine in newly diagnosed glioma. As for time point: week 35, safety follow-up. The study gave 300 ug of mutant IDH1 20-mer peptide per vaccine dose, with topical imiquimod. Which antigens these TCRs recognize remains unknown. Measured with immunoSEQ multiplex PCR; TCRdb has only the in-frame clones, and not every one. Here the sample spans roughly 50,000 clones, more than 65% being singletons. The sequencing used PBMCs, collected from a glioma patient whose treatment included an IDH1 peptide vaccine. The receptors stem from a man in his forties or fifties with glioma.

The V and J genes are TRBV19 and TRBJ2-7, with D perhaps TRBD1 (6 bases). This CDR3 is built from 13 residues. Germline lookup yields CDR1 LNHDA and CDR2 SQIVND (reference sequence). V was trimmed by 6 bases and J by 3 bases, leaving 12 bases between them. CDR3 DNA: TGTGCCAGTAGATACAGGGAGTACTACGAGCAGTACTTC. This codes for CASRYREYYEQYF.

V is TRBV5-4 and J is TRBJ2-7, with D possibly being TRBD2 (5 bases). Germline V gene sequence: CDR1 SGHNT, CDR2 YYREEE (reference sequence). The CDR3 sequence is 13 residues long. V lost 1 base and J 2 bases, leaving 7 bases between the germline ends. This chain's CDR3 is CASSLTGTYEQYF. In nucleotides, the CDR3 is TGTGCCAGCAGCTTGACGGGGACCTACGAGCAGTACTTC.

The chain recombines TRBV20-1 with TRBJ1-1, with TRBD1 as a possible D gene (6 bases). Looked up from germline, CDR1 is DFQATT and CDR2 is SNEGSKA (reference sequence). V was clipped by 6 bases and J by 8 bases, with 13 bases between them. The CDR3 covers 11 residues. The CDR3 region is CSAPLGGEAFF. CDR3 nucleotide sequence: TGCAGTGCCCCCCTGGGGGGCGAAGCTTTCTTT.

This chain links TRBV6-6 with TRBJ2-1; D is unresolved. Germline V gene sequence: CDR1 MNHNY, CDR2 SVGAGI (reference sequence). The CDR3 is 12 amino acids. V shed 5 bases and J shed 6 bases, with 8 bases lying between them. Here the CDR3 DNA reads TGTGCCAGCAGTACCTACAGCAATGAGCAGTTCTTC. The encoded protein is CASSTYSNEQFF.

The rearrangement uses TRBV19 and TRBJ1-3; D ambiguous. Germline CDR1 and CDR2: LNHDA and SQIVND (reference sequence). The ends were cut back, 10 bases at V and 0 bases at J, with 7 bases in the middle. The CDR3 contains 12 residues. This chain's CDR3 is CATGFSGNTIYF. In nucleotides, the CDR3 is TGTGCCACGGGATTCTCTGGAAACACCATATATTTT. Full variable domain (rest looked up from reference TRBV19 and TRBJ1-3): DGGITQSPKYLFRKEGQNVTLSCEQNLNHDAMYWYRQDPGQGLRLIYYSQIVNDFQKGDIAEGYSVSREKKESFPLTVTSAQKNPTAFYLCATGFSGNTIYFGEGSWLTVV.

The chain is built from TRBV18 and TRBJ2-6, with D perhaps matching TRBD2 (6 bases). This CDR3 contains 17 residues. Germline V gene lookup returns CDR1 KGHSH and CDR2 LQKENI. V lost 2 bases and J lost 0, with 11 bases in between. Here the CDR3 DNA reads TGTGCCAGCTCACCAGCGGGGAGAAGCTCTGGGGCCAACGTCCTGACTTTC. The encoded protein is CASSPAGRSSGANVLTF.

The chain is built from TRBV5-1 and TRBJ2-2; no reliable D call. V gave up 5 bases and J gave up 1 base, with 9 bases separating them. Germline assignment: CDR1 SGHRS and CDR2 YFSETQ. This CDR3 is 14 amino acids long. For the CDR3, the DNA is TGCGCCAGCAGGCCGCTCTTGAACACCGGGGAGCTGTTTTTT. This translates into CASRPLLNTGELFF. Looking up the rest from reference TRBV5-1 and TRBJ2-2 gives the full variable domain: KAGVTQTPRYLIKTRGQQVTLSCSPISGHRSVSWYQQTPGQGLQFLFEYFSETQRNKGNFPGRFSGRQFSNSRSEMNVSTLELGDSALYLCASRPLLNTGELFFGEGSRLTVL.

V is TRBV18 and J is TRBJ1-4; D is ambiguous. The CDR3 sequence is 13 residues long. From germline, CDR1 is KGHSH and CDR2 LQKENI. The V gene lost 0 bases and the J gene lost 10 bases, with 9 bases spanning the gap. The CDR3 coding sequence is TGTGCCAGCTCACCACCGGTGGAAGGAAAACTGTTTTTT. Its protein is CASSPPVEGKLFF.

The CDR3 coding sequence is TGTGCCAGCGCCCCGGGACAGGGGAATGAAAAACTGTTTTTT. Encoded protein: CASAPGQGNEKLFF. The rearrangement links TRBV7-9 to TRBJ1-4; TRBD1 matches at 10 bases. Germline V gene sequence: CDR1 SEHNR, CDR2 FQNEAQ (reference sequence). V was clipped by 8 bases and J by 5 bases; unmatched bases: 5. CDR3 length: 14 amino acids.

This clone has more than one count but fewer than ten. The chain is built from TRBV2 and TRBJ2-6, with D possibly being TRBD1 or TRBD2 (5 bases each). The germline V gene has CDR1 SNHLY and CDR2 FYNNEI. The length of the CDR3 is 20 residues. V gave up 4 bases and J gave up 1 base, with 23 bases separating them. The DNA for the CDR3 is TGTGCCAGCAGTGCAGGACTCAGGGTACTAGAAACTTCTGGGGCCAACGTCCTGACTTTC. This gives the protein CASSAGLRVLETSGANVLTF.

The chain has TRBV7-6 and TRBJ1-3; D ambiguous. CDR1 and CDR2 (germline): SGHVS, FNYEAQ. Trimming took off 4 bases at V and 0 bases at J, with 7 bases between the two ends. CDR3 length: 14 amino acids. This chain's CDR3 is CASSSESSGNTIYF. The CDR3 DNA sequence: TGTGCCAGCAGCTCTGAGAGCTCTGGAAACACCATATATTTT.

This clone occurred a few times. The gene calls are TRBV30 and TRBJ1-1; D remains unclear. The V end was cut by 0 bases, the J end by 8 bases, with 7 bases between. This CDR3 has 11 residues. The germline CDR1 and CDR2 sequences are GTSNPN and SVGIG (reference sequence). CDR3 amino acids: CAWSVRREAFF. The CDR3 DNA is TGTGCCTGGAGTGTACGAAGGGAAGCTTTCTTT.

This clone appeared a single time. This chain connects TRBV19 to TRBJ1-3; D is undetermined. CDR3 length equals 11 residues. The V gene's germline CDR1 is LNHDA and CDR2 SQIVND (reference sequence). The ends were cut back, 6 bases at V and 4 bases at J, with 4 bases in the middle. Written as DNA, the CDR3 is TGTGCCAGTAGAGGCGGAAACACCATATATTTT. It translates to CASRGGNTIYF.

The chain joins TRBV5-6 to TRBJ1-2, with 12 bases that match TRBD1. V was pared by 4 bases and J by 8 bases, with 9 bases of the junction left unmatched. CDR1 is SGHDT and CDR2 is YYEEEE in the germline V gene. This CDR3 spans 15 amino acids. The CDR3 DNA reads TGTGCCAGCAGCAGGGGGGGACAGGGGGCGCTCGGCTACACCTTC. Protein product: CASSRGGQGALGYTF.

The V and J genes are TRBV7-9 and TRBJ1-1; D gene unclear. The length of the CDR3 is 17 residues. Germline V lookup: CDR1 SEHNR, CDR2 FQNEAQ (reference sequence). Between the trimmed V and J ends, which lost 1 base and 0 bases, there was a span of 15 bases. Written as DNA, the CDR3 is TGTGCCAGCAGCTTAGGGATGGGAGGGTACATGAACACTGAAGCTTTCTTT. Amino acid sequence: CASSLGMGGYMNTEAFF.

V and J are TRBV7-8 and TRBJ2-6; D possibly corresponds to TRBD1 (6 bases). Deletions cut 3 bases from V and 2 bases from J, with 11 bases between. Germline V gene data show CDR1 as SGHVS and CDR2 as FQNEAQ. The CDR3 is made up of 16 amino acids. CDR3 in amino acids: CASSLRAGAGANVLTF. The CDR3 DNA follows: TGTGCCAGCAGCTTGCGTGCAGGGGCTGGGGCCAACGTCCTGACTTTC.

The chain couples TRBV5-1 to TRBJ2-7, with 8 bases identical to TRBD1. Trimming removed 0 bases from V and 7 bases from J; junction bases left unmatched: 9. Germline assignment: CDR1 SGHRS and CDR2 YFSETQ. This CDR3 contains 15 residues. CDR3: CASSLVGTGHTEQYF. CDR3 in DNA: TGCGCCAGCAGCTTGGTAGGGACAGGACATACAGAGCAGTACTTC.

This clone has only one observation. CDR3 in DNA: TGCGCCAGCAGCGGGACCCTGGGGGGAAGGAGGGAAGAGACCCAGTACTTC. Its protein product is CASSGTLGGRREETQYF. V usage is TRBV4-1 and J usage is TRBJ2-5; D perhaps matches TRBD2 (6 bases). Trimming took off 5 bases at V and 3 bases at J, with 22 bases between the two ends. Germline V lookup: CDR1 MGHRA, CDR2 YSYEKL. This CDR3 comprises 17 residues.